The 17 T cell receptor beta chains reported below all come from one sample, sequenced in a study of T cells in Graves' hyperthyroidism and ophthalmopathy. TCR beta CDR3 regions were amplified from RNA. Primed by the HTBI set, a first-round RT-PCR was run on the TCR CDR3. Using its own MiXCR run on the multiplex PCR reads, TCRdb lists one record per CDR3 protein. The sample records 600,000 or so distinct CDR3 sequences, around 13% being singletons. The sample was blood. The receptor source for this set is a woman aged 50 to 60 with Graves' ophthalmopathy.

This clonotype was observed many times. The chain joins TRBV10-3 to TRBJ2-1, with 9 bases matching TRBD2. The CDR3 loop spans 16 amino acids. With V trimmed by 3 bases and J by 2 bases, 5 bases remained unmatched. Germline loops: CDR1 ENHRY, CDR2 SYGVKD. The CDR3 DNA reads as TGTGCCATCAGTGACGGACTAGCGAGAACCTACAATGAGCAGTTCTTC. This gives the protein CAISDGLARTYNEQFF.

This clonotype was detected ten times or more. The V and J genes are TRBV12-3 or TRBV12-4 and TRBJ2-7; D possibly matches TRBD1 or TRBD2 (5 bases each). V lost 4 bases to trimming and J lost 2 bases, with 24 bases between them. The CDR3 contains 18 residues. This chain's CDR3 is CASSSDRPGSRIPYEQYF. In DNA form, the CDR3 reads TGTGCCAGCAGTTCCGATCGGCCAGGGAGCAGGATCCCCTACGAGCAGTACTTC.

This clonotype was seen a handful of times. The rearrangement joins TRBV7-9 to TRBJ1-3, with D maybe TRBD1 (5 bases). Germline V CDR1 and CDR2: SEHNR, FQNEAQ (reference sequence). The CDR3 runs 16 residues. V was cut by 5 bases and J by 3 bases, with 17 bases left in between. The CDR3 spells CASSPYGRGLGNTIYF. CDR3 DNA: TGTGCCAGCAGCCCGTACGGGCGGGGCCTTGGAAACACCATATATTTT.

Only a few counts were recorded for this clonotype. The V gene is TRBV15, the J gene TRBJ2-7, with D unclear. The CDR3 has 12 residues. V lost 0 bases and J 4 bases, leaving 4 bases between the germline ends. Looked up from germline, CDR1 is LNHNV and CDR2 is YYDKDF (reference sequence). The CDR3 sequence is CATSRDGYEQYF. CDR3 sequence (DNA): TGTGCCACCAGCAGAGATGGTTACGAGCAGTACTTC. Complete variable domain (other parts from reference TRBV15 and TRBJ2-7): DAMVIQNPRYQVTQFGKPVTLSCSQTLNHNVMYWYQQKSSQAPKLLFHYYDKDFNNEADTPDNFQSRRPNTSFCFLDIRSPGLGDTAMYLCATSRDGYEQYFGPGTRLTVT.

This clonotype has a count of ten or more. The V and J genes are TRBV9 and TRBJ1-5, with 7 bases fitting TRBD1. Trimming cost V 2 bases and J 4 bases; bases outside gene matches: 3. This CDR3 spans 14 amino acids. CDR1 SGDLS and CDR2 YYNGEE come from the germline V gene. The CDR3 loop reads CASSVGTVNQPQHF. CDR3 bases: TGTGCCAGCAGCGTTGGGACAGTAAATCAGCCCCAGCATTTT.

This clonotype was detected ten times or more. The chain recombines TRBV27 with TRBJ2-6, with TRBD1 matching over 9 bases. The CDR3 length is 17 residues. From germline, CDR1 is MNHEY and CDR2 SMNVEV (reference sequence). V trimming: 6 bases; J trimming: 1 base; junction bases outside the gene matches: 7. The CDR3 protein is CASSKSGTGSGANVLTF. The CDR3 coding sequence is TGTGCCAGCAGCAAATCCGGGACAGGGTCTGGGGCCAACGTCCTGACTTTC.

This clonotype occurred many times. This rearrangement joins TRBV9 to TRBJ1-2; TRBD1 aligns across 7 bases. This CDR3 contains 12 residues. CDR1 and CDR2 from the germline V gene are SGDLS and YYNGEE. The ends lost 4 bases at V and 7 bases at J; junction bases unmatched: 4. As DNA, the CDR3 is TGTGCCAGCAGCAAAACAGGGGTTGGCTACACCTTC. Protein product: CASSKTGVGYTF. The full variable domain, completed using reference TRBV9 and TRBJ1-2, is DSGVTQTPKHLITATGQRVTLRCSPRSGDLSVYWYQQSLDQGLQFLIQYYNGEERAKGNILERFSAQQFPDLHSELNLSSLELGDSALYFCASSKTGVGYTFGSGTRLTVV.

The J gene is TRBJ2-1, the V gene TRBV6-1, with unresolved D. Trimming removed 8 bases at V and 11 bases at J, with 7 bases between. The CDR3 runs 9 residues. Germline-derived CDR1 and CDR2 are MNHNS and SASEGT. CDR3 amino acids: CASGPKQFF. In nucleotides, the CDR3 is TGTGCCAGCGGGCCCAAGCAGTTCTTC.

At least ten counts were recorded for this clonotype. The chain has TRBV6-1 and TRBJ2-1; TRBD1 is a possible D gene (5 bases). The CDR3 extends over 15 amino acids. V was cut by 5 bases and J by 4 bases, with 15 bases left in between. CDR1 is MNHNS and CDR2 is SASEGT in the germline V gene. The CDR3 loop reads CASSSRQRPYNEQFF. The DNA of the CDR3 is TGTGCCAGCAGTTCGAGACAGAGACCTTACAATGAGCAGTTCTTC.

The chain employs TRBV6-1 and TRBJ2-3, with TRBD2 as a possible D gene (5 bases). Per germline, CDR1 MNHNS and CDR2 SASEGT. The CDR3 has 12 amino acids. Between the trimmed V and J ends, which lost 7 bases and 9 bases, there was a span of 14 bases. CDR3 loop: CASTARDATQYF. CDR3 coding DNA: TGTGCCAGCACGGCACGGGATGCAACGCAGTATTTT.

This clonotype was seen only a few times. The chain carries TRBV28 and TRBJ1-1, with 8 bases fitting TRBD1. V shed 3 bases, J shed 1 base, and the junction held 7 bases outside the gene matches. The CDR3 extends over 16 amino acids. Germline CDR1 reads MDHEN; CDR2 reads SYDVKM. The chain's CDR3 is CASSFRQGASNTEAFF. In DNA, the CDR3 is TGTGCCAGCAGTTTCCGGCAGGGGGCCTCGAACACTGAAGCTTTCTTT. The full variable domain, with the rest looked up from reference TRBV28 and TRBJ1-1, is DVKVTQSSRYLVKRTGEKVFLECVQDMDHENMFWYRQDPGLGLRLIYFSYDVKMKEKGDIPEGYSVSREKKERFSLILESASTNQTSMYLCASSFRQGASNTEAFFGQGTRLTVV.

Ten or more counts support this clonotype. This sequence joins TRBV6-6 and TRBJ1-2; D remains unclear. Trimming removed 1 base at V and 6 bases at J, with 9 bases between. CDR3 size: 13 residues. Germline CDR1 is MNHNY and CDR2 is SVGAGI (reference sequence). CDR3 amino acids: CASSYLGNNGYTF. The DNA of the CDR3 is TGTGCCAGCAGTTACTTGGGGAATAATGGCTACACCTTC.

In regard to this clonotype: A much larger clone differs by one base, so this may be a read error. V usage is TRBV20-1 and J usage is TRBJ2-7; TRBD1 might be the D (6 bases). Germline V gene lookup returns CDR1 DFQATT and CDR2 SNEGSKA (reference sequence). The CDR3 extends over 16 amino acids. The V end lost 2 bases, the J end lost 7 bases, and 24 bases lay between the germline ends. The CDR3 sequence is CSARPIFPSQGDEQYF. As DNA, the CDR3 is TGCAGTGCTAGACCTATATTTCCGTCACAGGGAGATGAGCAGTACTTC.

As for this clonotype: A read error is possible here, since a much larger clone lies one base away. The chain combines TRBV11-2 with TRBJ1-3; D is unresolved. The CDR3 sequence is 15 residues long. Germline lookup yields CDR1 SGHAT and CDR2 FQNNGV. The CDR3 coding sequence is TGTACCAGCAGCGCACGACGTAACTCTGGAAACACCATATATTTT. Encoded protein: CTSSARRNSGNTIYF.

This clonotype was detected ten times or more. This chain uses TRBV7-2 with TRBJ2-6; D is uncertain. The CDR3 spans 16 residues. Germline CDR1 reads SGHTA; CDR2 reads FQGNSA. Trimming left V 1 base short and J 2 bases short, with 9 bases between. In nucleotides, the CDR3 is TGTGCCAGCAGCTTAGGTGGAATAGCTGGGGCCAACGTCCTGACTTTC. This translates into CASSLGGIAGANVLTF.

This clonotype was seen at least ten times. The chain uses TRBV20-1 and TRBJ2-1, with TRBD2 identical over 9 bases. With 2 bases clipped from V and 3 bases from J, the junction kept 2 bases outside the gene matches. This CDR3 has 14 amino acids. In germline, CDR1 is DFQATT, CDR2 SNEGSKA (reference sequence). The CDR3 nucleotides read TGCAGTGCTAGACCTAGCGGGGACTACAATGAGCAGTTCTTC. Translation: CSARPSGDYNEQFF.

On this clonotype itself: A much larger clone differs by one base, so this may be a read error. The chain couples TRBV20-1 to TRBJ2-5, with 11 bases lining up with TRBD2. This CDR3 has 14 amino acids. Germline V gene lookup returns CDR1 DFQATT and CDR2 SNEGSKA (reference sequence). CDR3 DNA: TGCAGTGCTATAGCGGGAGGGCCTTCCGAGACCCAGCACTTC. Its protein product is CSAIAGGPSETQHF.